The TCR beta chain described here comes from a study of cytomegalovirus exposure and HLA in healthy donors. Study-wide results and caveats: Later analysis demonstrated an association between a missense DCLRE1C variant and TCR beta V- and J-gene trimming. Per a later analysis, 16,951 TCR beta sequences showed association with HLA alleles at 0.05 false discovery rate. It is likely that the observed cluster of highly shared sequence variants was a sequencing artifact. Researchers catalogued around 150 TCR beta chains as cytomegalovirus-associated.

Researchers ran the PCR with 60 Vbeta and 13 Jbeta primers. Clones were read by immunoSEQ multiplex PCR, and TCRdb kept only the in-frame ones, dropping some. The data contain 120,000 or so clones, around 86% of them singletons. V gave up 2 bases and J gave up 1 base; unmatched junction bases: 4. Germline CDR1 reads MGHRA; CDR2 reads YSYEKL. The CDR3 has 16 residues. This clone was counted ten times or more. The antigen remains unidentified. The chain recombines TRBV4-1 with TRBJ2-2; 7 bases align to TRBD1. Input material: PBMCs. The origin of this receptor is a man aged 35 to 55 in good health and CMV-seronegative. CDR3 protein: CASSQLGQKNTGELFF. CDR3 nucleotide sequence: TGCGCCAGCAGCCAACTGGGACAGAAGAACACCGGGGAGCTGTTTTTT.